These 21 T cell receptor beta chains were all obtained from the same sample, sequenced in a study of control samples from healthy donors and cancer patients (dated by TCRdb to 2020 to 2022). To prepare the library, the immunoSEQ multiplex PCR assay was applied. This immuneACCESS table, as held by TCRdb, lists in-frame sequences with V and J called but not all clones. Of the missing ones, under half trace to an unresolved V gene in checked studies; the others have no known cause. This sample holds under 200,000 clones; 88% were observed only once. Clones ranked in the top ten supply around 5% of the sample. Sequencing used blood. The receptors come from a woman between 25 and 40 years old in good health.

This chain uses TRBV5-1 with TRBJ2-7, with 8 bases fitting TRBD2. Looked up from germline, CDR1 is SGHRS and CDR2 is YFSETQ. The ends lost 2 bases at V and 0 bases at J; junction bases unmatched: 4. The CDR3 loop spans 15 amino acids. The CDR3 nucleotides read TGCGCCAGCAGCTTAACCGGGACTAGCTCCTACGAGCAGTACTTC. Translated, it gives CASSLTGTSSYEQYF.

This clone was detected once. This sequence joins TRBV7-9 and TRBJ1-1; 7 nucleotides align to TRBD1. CDR3 length: 15 residues. V lost 1 base and J lost 3; bases outside the gene matches: 5. Germline values: CDR1 SEHNR, CDR2 FQNEAQ (reference sequence). DNA for the CDR3: TGTGCCAGCAGCTTAGGACAGGGTGGTCACACTGAAGCTTTCTTT. Its translation: CASSLGQGGHTEAFF.

J is TRBJ2-7 and V is TRBV12-3 or TRBV12-4; D might be TRBD1 or TRBD2, each matching 5 bases. V was shortened by 5 bases and J by 4 bases, with 9 bases between the two germline ends. The CDR3 has 12 residues. Written as DNA, the CDR3 is TGTGCCAGCAGTCCGGGACCGTACGAGCAGTACGTC. Translated: CASSPGPYEQYV.

The rearrangement joins TRBV9 to TRBJ1-2; D is uncertain. V was cut by 0 bases and J by 8 bases, with 5 bases left in between. This CDR3 is built from 11 residues. Looked up from germline, CDR1 is SGDLS and CDR2 is YYNGEE. For the CDR3, the DNA is TGTGCCAGCAGCGTAGAGTGGGGCTACACCTTC. Translated: CASSVEWGYTF.

The CDR3 DNA sequence: TGTGCCAGCACCACCTTTCGGACAGGGGCCGATGAGACCCAGTACTTC. This translates into CASTTFRTGADETQYF. The rearrangement joins TRBV27 to TRBJ2-5; 9 nucleotides match TRBD1. V lost 7 bases and J lost 5; bases outside the gene matches: 14. CDR3 length: 16 residues. Germline V gene data show CDR1 as MNHEY and CDR2 as SMNVEV (reference sequence).

CDR3 region: CASSLGRQGLGETQYF. CDR3 DNA sequence: TGTGCCAGCAGCTTAGGCAGACAAGGGCTGGGCGAGACCCAGTACTTC. The chain has TRBV7-2 and TRBJ2-5; D is unresolved. Germline CDR1 is SGHTA and CDR2 is FQGNSA. The CDR3 consists of 16 residues. V lost 1 base and J 5 bases, leaving 17 bases between the germline ends.

The chain combines TRBV27 with TRBJ2-7; D tentatively reads TRBD1 or TRBD2 (5 bases each). Germline loops: CDR1 MNHEY, CDR2 SMNVEV (reference sequence). Trimming shortened V by 5 bases and J by 0 bases, and 20 bases separated the two germline ends. This CDR3 comprises 17 residues. CDR3 sequence: CASSPSWWGTSSYEQYV. The CDR3 DNA sequence: TGTGCCAGCAGTCCCTCCTGGTGGGGGACGAGCTCCTACGAGCAGTACGTC.

The chain uses TRBV15 and TRBJ1-1; D unresolved. The CDR3 loop spans 16 amino acids. V was trimmed by 0 bases and J by 1 base, leaving 12 bases between them. CDR1 and CDR2 (germline): LNHNV, YYDKDF (reference sequence). CDR3 amino acids: CATSRDRMGRNTEAFF. The CDR3 DNA follows: TGTGCCACCAGCAGAGATCGTATGGGTAGGAACACTGAAGCTTTCTTT.

This clone has just a few counts. The chain links TRBV5-5 to TRBJ1-4, with D hard to call. Per germline, CDR1 SGHKS and CDR2 YYEKEE (reference sequence). The CDR3 totals 15 residues. V was cut by 0 bases and J by 0 bases, with 6 bases left in between. The CDR3 spells CASSLDFSTNEKLFF. The CDR3 nucleotides are TGTGCCAGCAGCTTGGACTTCTCAACTAATGAAAAACTGTTTTTT.

The chain recombines TRBV9 with TRBJ2-7; 8 positions agree with TRBD2. The CDR3 consists of 15 residues. Germline V gene sequence: CDR1 SGDLS, CDR2 YYNGEE. The V gene end was trimmed by 0 bases and the J gene end by 0 bases; junction bases not matched to a gene: 2. CDR3 coding DNA: TGTGCCAGCAGCGTAGGGGGGACTAGCTCCTACGAGCAGTACTTC. Amino acids: CASSVGGTSSYEQYF.

The CDR3 sequence: CASSPPGGPYNEQFF. In DNA form, the CDR3 reads TGTGCCAGCAGCCCCCCAGGGGGGCCCTACAATGAGCAGTTCTTC. The chain is built from TRBV7-8 and TRBJ2-1, with TRBD1 as a possible D gene (7 bases). The V gene's germline CDR1 is SGHVS and CDR2 FQNEAQ. This CDR3 has 15 amino acids. V dropped 5 bases and J dropped 2 bases, with 13 bases sitting between them.

The J gene is TRBJ1-6, the V gene TRBV5-4; D not certain. The germline V gene encodes CDR1 SGHNT and CDR2 YYREEE (reference sequence). The CDR3 loop spans 16 amino acids. Trimming took 0 bases from V and 2 from J, leaving 9 bases between them. CDR3 loop: CASSLEGRAYNSPLHF. CDR3 coding DNA: TGTGCCAGCAGCTTGGAAGGGCGTGCCTATAATTCACCCCTCCACTTT. Full variable domain (missing parts from reference TRBV5-4 and TRBJ1-6): ETGVTQSPTHLIKTRGQQVTLRCSSQSGHNTVSWYQQALGQGPQFIFQYYREEENGRGNFPPRFSGLQFPNYSSELNVNALELDDSALYLCASSLEGRAYNSPLHFGNGTRLTVT.

The V gene is TRBV4-1, the J gene TRBJ1-5; 10 bases map to TRBD1. Trimming cost V 0 bases and J 6 bases; bases outside gene matches: 5. Germline V gives CDR1 MGHRA, CDR2 YSYEKL. This CDR3 spans 16 amino acids. The CDR3: CASSQDLWTGGQPQHF. In DNA form, the CDR3 reads TGCGCCAGCAGCCAAGATTTGTGGACAGGGGGTCAGCCCCAGCATTTT.

This clone was recorded once. This chain uses TRBV6-5 with TRBJ2-2; 8 bases match TRBD2. Trimming at V came to 6 bases and at J to 5 bases, leaving 8 bases not matched to a gene. CDR3 length equals 15 residues. CDR1 is MNHEY, CDR2 SVGAGI, per germline. CDR3 sequence (DNA): TGTGCCAGCAGGCCCCAGGCGGGGGGAACCGGGGAGCTGTTTTTT. This translates into CASRPQAGGTGELFF.

The rearrangement uses TRBV19 and TRBJ1-2; TRBD1 aligns across 7 bases. V lost 4 bases, J lost 8 bases, and 7 bases stayed unmatched. The CDR3 extends over 13 amino acids. Germline-derived CDR1 and CDR2 are LNHDA and SQIVND (reference sequence). The CDR3 reads CASSTDRVEGYTF. CDR3 nucleotides: TGTGCCAGTAGTACAGACAGGGTAGAAGGCTACACCTTC.

Comments on this clone: This specimen includes other DNA sequences encoding the same CDR3. The chain is built from TRBV28 and TRBJ2-1; 11 bases are a match to TRBD2. The ends lost 2 bases at V and 4 bases at J; junction bases unmatched: 1. This CDR3 comprises 15 residues. Germline V gene sequence: CDR1 MDHEN, CDR2 SYDVKM. The CDR3 coding sequence is TGTGCCAGCAGTTTACTAGCGGGGGGATACAATGAGCAGTTCTTC. This encodes CASSLLAGGYNEQFF. Variable domain in full (rest from reference TRBV28 and TRBJ2-1): DVKVTQSSRYLVKRTGEKVFLECVQDMDHENMFWYRQDPGLGLRLIYFSYDVKMKEKGDIPEGYSVSREKKERFSLILESASTNQTSMYLCASSLLAGGYNEQFFGPGTRLTVL.

The chain combines TRBV4-1 with TRBJ1-2, with D tentatively TRBD1 (6 bases). This CDR3 is built from 15 residues. Germline-derived CDR1 and CDR2 are MGHRA and YSYEKL. V lost 3 bases, J lost 8 bases, and 19 bases lay in between. CDR3 loop: CASSQEPGTRAGYTF. DNA for the CDR3: TGCGCCAGCAGCCAGGAGCCCGGGACACGGGCCGGCTACACCTTC.

This rearrangement joins TRBV5-6 to TRBJ2-6; D ambiguous. V was clipped by 0 bases and J by 4 bases, with 8 bases between them. The CDR3 length is 15 residues. Germline-derived CDR1 and CDR2 are SGHDT and YYEEEE. This CDR3 is CASSLGAAGANVLTF. The CDR3 region has the DNA TGTGCCAGCAGCTTGGGGGCGGCCGGGGCCAACGTCCTGACTTTC.

The V call is TRBV5-6, the J call TRBJ2-7, with no clear D. CDR1 is SGHDT, CDR2 YYEEEE, per germline. There are 13 residues in the CDR3. Trimming left V 4 bases short and J 3 bases short, with 11 bases between. CDR3 coding DNA: TGTGCCAGCAGCCTAGGACGGAACTACGAGCAGTACTTC. This translates into CASSLGRNYEQYF.

This chain connects TRBV6-5 to TRBJ2-5; 7 bases line up with TRBD2. The CDR3 has 13 residues. V shed 5 bases, J shed 2 bases, and the junction held 2 bases outside the gene matches. Germline CDR1 and CDR2: MNHEY and SVGAGI. CDR3 DNA sequence: TGTGCCAGCAGTCGGGACTATCAAGAGACCCAGTACTTC. The encoded protein is CASSRDYQETQYF.

This chain links TRBV9 with TRBJ1-2; D uncertain. V was cut by 3 bases and J by 0 bases, with 6 bases left in between. The germline V gene encodes CDR1 SGDLS and CDR2 YYNGEE. This CDR3 region has 13 residues. CDR3 loop: CASSDGANYGYTF. CDR3 bases: TGTGCCAGCAGCGACGGGGCTAACTATGGCTACACCTTC.